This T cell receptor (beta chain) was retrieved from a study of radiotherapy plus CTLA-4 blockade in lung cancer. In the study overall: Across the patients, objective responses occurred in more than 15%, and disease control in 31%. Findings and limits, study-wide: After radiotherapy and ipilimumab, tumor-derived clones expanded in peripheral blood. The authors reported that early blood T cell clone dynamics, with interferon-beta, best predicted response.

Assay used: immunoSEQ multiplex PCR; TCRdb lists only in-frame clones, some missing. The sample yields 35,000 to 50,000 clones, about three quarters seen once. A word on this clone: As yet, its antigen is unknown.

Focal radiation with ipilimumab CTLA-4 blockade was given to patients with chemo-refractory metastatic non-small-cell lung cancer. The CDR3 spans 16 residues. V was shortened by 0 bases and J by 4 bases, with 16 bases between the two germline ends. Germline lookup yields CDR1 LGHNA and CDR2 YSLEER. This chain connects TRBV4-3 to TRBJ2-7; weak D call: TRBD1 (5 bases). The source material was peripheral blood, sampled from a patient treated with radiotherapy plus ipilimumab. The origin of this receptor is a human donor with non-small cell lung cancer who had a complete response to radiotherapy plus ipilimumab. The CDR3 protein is CASSQDLQGPTYEQYF. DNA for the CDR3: TGCGCCAGCAGCCAAGATCTCCAGGGCCCCACGTACGAGCAGTACTTC.